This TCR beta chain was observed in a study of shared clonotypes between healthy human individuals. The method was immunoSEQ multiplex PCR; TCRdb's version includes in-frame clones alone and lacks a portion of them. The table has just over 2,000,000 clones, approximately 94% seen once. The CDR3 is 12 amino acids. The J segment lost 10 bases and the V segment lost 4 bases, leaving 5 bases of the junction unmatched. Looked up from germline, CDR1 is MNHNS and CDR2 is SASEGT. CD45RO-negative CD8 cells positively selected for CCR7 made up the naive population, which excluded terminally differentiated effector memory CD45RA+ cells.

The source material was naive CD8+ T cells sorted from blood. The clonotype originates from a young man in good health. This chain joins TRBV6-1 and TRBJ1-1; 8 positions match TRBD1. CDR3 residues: CASSALGQGAFF. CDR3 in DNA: TGTGCCAGCAGTGCTCTCGGACAGGGAGCTTTCTTT.